These 19 T cell receptor beta chains share one sample of origin, sequenced in a study of metastatic and nonmetastatic thyroid tumors. Prior to thyroid surgery, none of the patients had received any treatment. Using MiXCR, TCRdb re-called clones from the PCR reads. Among tens of thousands of clones listed, 4% were seen once. The sequencing input was blood. The receptors come from a female donor with papillary thyroid cancer or a benign thyroid nodule (not recorded which). Some clones in this sample may be carry-over from other donors' samples.

This clone was picked up many times. The CDR3 DNA reads as TGTGCCAGCAGACTCGGGGGCGAGCAGTTCTTC. Translating it yields CASRLGGEQFF. The rearrangement links TRBV12-3 or TRBV12-4 to TRBJ2-1, with D possibly being TRBD1 or TRBD2 (6 bases each). The CDR3 contains 11 residues. V lost 6 bases, J lost 10 bases, and 10 bases lay in between.

The rearrangement joins TRBV10-3 to TRBJ1-1; D call uncertain. Trimming removed 8 bases from V and 3 bases from J, with 13 bases in between. Germline loops: CDR1 ENHRY, CDR2 SYGVKD. CDR3 length: 13 amino acids. Here the CDR3 reads CAICSRGDTEAFF. CDR3 sequence (DNA): TGTGCCATCTGTTCCCGGGGTGACACTGAAGCTTTCTTT.

In its sample, this clone was seen many times. V is TRBV7-3 and J is TRBJ2-1; 9 positions match TRBD1. Germline V gives CDR1 SGHTA, CDR2 FQGTGA. After removal of 3 bases from V and 10 bases from J, the junction contained 1 base not matched to a gene. This CDR3 contains 12 residues. CDR3 protein: CASSLTGGEQFF. The CDR3 nucleotides read TGTGCCAGCAGCTTGACAGGGGGGGAGCAGTTCTTC.

Of note for this clone: One junction end disagrees with the germline gene, perhaps due to a read error. The J gene is TRBJ2-7, the V gene TRBV15; D assignment may be TRBD1 or TRBD2 (5 bases each). CDR3 length: 15 amino acids. Germline V lookup: CDR1 LNHNV, CDR2 YYDKDF (reference sequence). CDR3 sequence reads: CATSRDSGSSYEHYF. DNA for the CDR3: TGTGCCACCAGCAGAGATTCAGGGAGCTCCTACGAGCATTACTTC.

This clone was picked up a small number of times. The rearrangement joins TRBV11-2 to TRBJ2-3; 10 bases are shared with TRBD2. Unmatched junction bases numbered 8, after V lost 1 base and J lost 7 bases. CDR3 length: 16 residues. Germline CDR1 and CDR2: SGHAT and FQNNGV. In nucleotides, the CDR3 is TGTGCCAGCAGCTTAGTCTTAGGTAGCGGGAGGAATACGCAGTATTTT. This translates into CASSLVLGSGRNTQYF.

Many counts were recorded for this clone. V and J are TRBV20-1 and TRBJ2-1; a weak D match, TRBD2 (6 bases). This CDR3 comprises 15 residues. V was clipped by 1 base and J by 7 bases, with 17 bases between them. Germline-derived CDR1 and CDR2 are DFQATT and SNEGSKA (reference sequence). For the CDR3, the DNA is TGCAGTGCTAGAGCCCTAGTATGGGCGGGGAATGAGCAGTTCTTC. It encodes CSARALVWAGNEQFF.

This clone was recorded many times. V and J are TRBV11-2 and TRBJ1-2, with a weak D call TRBD1 (5 bases). This CDR3 is 13 amino acids long. Germline CDR1 and CDR2: SGHAT and FQNNGV. With 3 bases removed from V and 8 bases from J, the gap between germline ends came to 13 bases. CDR3 sequence reads: CASSFPGYQGYTF. In nucleotides, the CDR3 is TGTGCCAGCAGCTTCCCAGGGTATCAGGGCTACACCTTC. The full variable domain, with the rest looked up from reference TRBV11-2 and TRBJ1-2, is EAGVAQSPRYKIIEKRQSVAFWCNPISGHATLYWYQQILGQGPKLLIQFQNNGVVDDSQLPKDRFSAERLKGVDSTLKIQPAKLEDSAVYLCASSFPGYQGYTFGSGTRLTVV.

This clone was counted ten times or more. This chain connects TRBV2 to TRBJ2-3; tentatively, D is TRBD2 (6 bases). The germline V and J ends were trimmed by 4 bases and 4 bases, with 12 bases remaining between them. CDR1 and CDR2 from the germline V gene are SNHLY and FYNNEI. CDR3 length: 14 residues. CDR3 sequence reads: CASSGRGYADTQYF. The CDR3 DNA sequence: TGTGCCAGCAGTGGGCGGGGTTACGCAGATACGCAGTATTTT.

Note on this clone: Other DNA variants within this sample encode the same CDR3. The rearrangement uses TRBV6-1 and TRBJ2-6; the match to TRBD1 covers 10 bases. The trim removed 0 bases at V and 3 bases at J, leaving 5 bases unmatched. CDR3 length equals 18 residues. Germline V gene lookup returns CDR1 MNHNS and CDR2 SASEGT. The CDR3 is CASSEAGTGVFGANVLTF. CDR3 coding DNA: TGTGCCAGCAGTGAAGCAGGGACAGGGGTATTTGGGGCCAACGTCCTGACTTTC.

On this clone: The sample has other DNA sequences that encode this CDR3 too. The CDR3 nucleotides read TGTGCCAGTAGTATAGGGCACAGAGCCGGGGAGCTGTTTTTT. Encoded protein: CASSIGHRAGELFF. The rearrangement uses TRBV19 and TRBJ2-2; the D is unclear. CDR1 LNHDA and CDR2 SQIVND come from the germline V gene (reference sequence). The CDR3 consists of 14 residues. Deletions cut 1 base from V and 6 bases from J, with 9 bases between.

This chain joins TRBV20-1 and TRBJ2-1, with 10 bases aligning to TRBD1. Germline CDR1 is DFQATT and CDR2 is SNEGSKA (reference sequence). The CDR3 totals 14 residues. The V and J ends lost 2 bases and 5 bases, in that order; junction bases with no gene match: 3. CDR3 loop: CSARPGTGDNEQFF. Here the CDR3 DNA reads TGCAGTGCTAGACCCGGGACAGGGGACAATGAGCAGTTCTTC.

The table lists this clone with many counts. This chain links TRBV14 with TRBJ2-1; D gene ambiguous. This CDR3 is 14 amino acids long. Germline V lookup: CDR1 SGHDN, CDR2 FVKESK. The V end lost 1 base, the J end lost 9 bases, and 13 bases lay between the germline ends. CDR3 sequence: CASSQALGFGEQFF. For the CDR3, the DNA is TGTGCCAGCAGCCAAGCCCTAGGTTTCGGTGAGCAGTTCTTC.

This clone was counted only a few times. The chain recombines TRBV5-1 with TRBJ2-7; a possible D gene is TRBD1 (6 bases). CDR1 SGHRS and CDR2 YFSETQ come from the germline V gene. V was clipped by 4 bases and J by 3 bases, with 11 bases between them. This CDR3 is 13 amino acids long. This chain's CDR3 is CASSQGQLYEQYF. The CDR3 nucleotides read TGCGCCAGCAGCCAAGGACAGCTCTACGAGCAGTACTTC.

This clone was seen ten or more times. V is TRBV7-9 and J is TRBJ2-7; 11 bases match TRBD2. V lost 5 bases, J lost 4 bases, and 10 bases stayed unmatched. This CDR3 has 16 amino acids. Germline CDR1 is SEHNR and CDR2 is FQNEAQ (reference sequence). The CDR3 nucleotides read TGTGCCAGCAGCCCGACCGGGACTAGCGGACCATACGAGCAGTACTTC. It yields the protein CASSPTGTSGPYEQYF.

This clone was found a few times. The conserved phenylalanine or tryptophan normally closing the CDR3 is absent here, so this likely arose from a read error. No DNA is shown, since the ends of the CDR3 on it are uncertain; the CDR3 is the one TCRdb lists. This CDR3 is CASSSGRRQTIGYNI. This chain links TRBV12-3 or TRBV12-4 with TRBJ1-2; the table's D call of TRBD1 was not tested on the DNA. The CDR3 is 15 amino acids long, termini counted.

This clone is judged medium-sized. This chain links TRBV28 with TRBJ2-3; D is possibly TRBD1 (5 bases). The CDR3 is 14 amino acids. In germline, CDR1 is MDHEN, CDR2 SYDVKM. Trimming removed 2 bases at V and 7 bases at J, with 13 bases between. CDR3 loop: CASSLRQIQNTQYF. The DNA of the CDR3 is TGTGCCAGCAGTTTAAGACAGATCCAGAATACGCAGTATTTT.

This clone has a count of ten or more. This chain's CDR3 is CASSLLAETQYF. The CDR3 DNA is TGTGCCAGCAGCTTACTAGCGGAGACCCAGTACTTC. The chain uses TRBV7-2 and TRBJ2-5; TRBD2 might be the D (6 bases). Trimming removed 2 bases at V and 5 bases at J, with 6 bases between. This CDR3 is 12 amino acids long. CDR1 SGHTA and CDR2 FQGNSA come from the germline V gene.

This clone was seen only a few times. This may be a read error: a much more frequent sequence differs by one nucleotide. The chain joins TRBV30 to TRBJ2-5; perhaps TRBD1 as D (5 bases). Germline assignment: CDR1 GTSNPN and CDR2 SVGIG (reference sequence). This CDR3 has 13 amino acids. V dropped 3 bases and J dropped 5 bases, with 13 bases sitting between them. The CDR3 DNA follows: TGTGCCTGGAGGGATAGGGGTAGGGAGACCCAGTACTTC. Amino acid sequence: CAWRDRGRETQYF.

This clone appeared many times. This chain links TRBV10-3 with TRBJ2-6; no reliable D call. Germline V gene sequence: CDR1 ENHRY, CDR2 SYGVKD. The CDR3 loop spans 16 amino acids. Trimming removed 5 bases at V and 0 bases at J, with 11 bases between. CDR3 region: CAISNTGDSGANVLTF. CDR3 nucleotide sequence: TGTGCCATCAGTAATACTGGAGACTCTGGGGCCAACGTCCTGACTTTC.